This TCR beta chain comes out of a study of long-term antiretroviral therapy in people with HIV (dated 2022 in TCRdb). In the study overall: Collection of the earliest samples took place about a decade ahead of the 2015 WHO recommendation for immediate ART, at a time when ART was typically delayed until CD4 counts fell. A retrospective serial study tested whether ART initiation and durable HIV suppression were associated with changes in peripheral blood TRB repertoire composition and diversity. From some 30 adults with confirmed HIV infection, the cohort provided 150 to 200 cryopreserved PBMC samples, gathered serially across a mean of about six years (range 1-12). About 40% of the 30 participants with HIV were female. No cross-contamination during QIAcube processing was shown when test extractions of a monoclonal T-cell line were performed alongside about 33 polyclonal samples. Results and caveats for the whole study, not just this receptor: Starting ART was linked to a significant rise in TRB diversity, yet even with long-term ART the diversity remained significantly lower than in transplant donor controls. Because cell numbers in pre-ART samples were limited, unsorted PBMC were profiled instead of sorted CD4+ and CD8+ T cells. Inferences about post-ART repertoire changes are limited because no data were available on ART adherence, viral resistance or therapy changes. Samples dated from 2004 to 2017, and the ART regimens used may be less effective than current ones. Limited PBMC availability meant only the TCR beta chain was sequenced, without alpha chain pairing. Compared with controls, HIV repertoires had narrower CDR3 length ranges, and the network structure pointed to an antigen-experienced repertoire that shifted only slightly toward naive after ART. Expanded TRB clones identified before ART initiation dominated the repertoire across all time points, though the dominance fluctuated and decreased in many PLHIV after ART.

Participants were included only if at least one PBMC sample before ART initiation and at least two post-ART samples were available. Treatment was received in the United States of America by all participants with HIV. Before DNA extraction, cryopreserved samples of roughly 0.9-11 million PBMC were thawed and washed. At the time of the earliest PBMC sample for each participant with HIV, ages ranged from 23 to 54 years. Each participant contributed PBMC samples from 1-4 timepoints before ART initiation and 2-8 timepoints after ART initiation, with a median of 7 samples. For every participant, serial HIV viral load, CD4+ T-cell count, ART history and demographic data were obtained. Using a Qiagen kit on a QIAcube, genomic DNA was extracted from unsorted PBMC, with samples processed in batches of 12. Comment on this clone: This clone's antigen is unknown. Base qualities are missing; no much larger clone stands one base away.

The immunoSEQ hsTCRB v3.0 assay was used at survey level resolution to sequence the TRB variable region. TRB sequencing targeted a depth of roughly 35,000-50,000 T-cell genomes per sample. An Illumina MiSeq with a v3 150-cycle kit was used to sequence the pooled TRB libraries. Turning to the authors' computational methods: Repertoire analysis ran in R within a reproducible Nextflow workflow covering QC, data transformation and analysis. LymphoSeq2, an R package for exploring AIRR-Seq data, was used to implement the custom analyses. Several samples that yielded fewer than 5000 total TRB sequences were excluded, so that around 190 HIV repertoires were analyzed. Among the 188 retained HIV repertoires, some 60 were collected before ART initiation and approximately 130 were collected after ART initiation. Repertoires were downsampled to 5000 TRB nucleotide sequences, with summary statistics averaged over 100 downsampling iterations. TRB sequences were retained for analysis only if CDR3 regions of at least seven amino acids were present. Two measures captured diversity: a Shannon entropy-derived clonality score and the Gini coefficient. In the repertoire networks, any two of the top 5000 CDR3 amino acid sequences were connected whenever the two sequences differed by an edit distance of one. GLIPH2 predicted antigen specificity groups and MHC restriction for TRB CDR3 amino acid sequences. To flag known associations with CMV, EBV, HIV or tissue antigens, CDR3 amino acid sequences were compared against VDJdb and McPAS-TCR. Pre-ART, post-ART and control groups were compared with Wilcoxon signed-rank tests and Holm-Bonferroni correction. Entries here come from immuneACCESS through TCRdb and include only in-frame sequences with V and J called. Some clones fail to appear in such tables; in the studies checked, an unresolved V gene covers under half of the shortfall, and the cause of the remainder is unknown. V, J and clone size are taken as reported in that table, and D and trimming were inferred from the DNA itself. Recorded for this sample are roughly 35,000 clones; approximately 85% of them occurred a single time. The top ten constitute approximately 4.7% of the sample.

From the cysteine through the phenylalanine, the CDR3 covers 14 amino acids. Of the read, only the CDR3 DNA is kept; its 42 bases are in frame from base 1. The germline V gene sets CDR1 to SNHLY and CDR2 to FYNNEI. V is pared back by 4 bases and J by 4 bases, with 11 bases lying between the germline termini. The rearrangement combines TRBV2 with TRBJ1-5; TRBD1 is possibly the D segment (5 matching bases). The starting material was unsorted PBMCs, obtained roughly 3.3 years after starting antiretroviral therapy. This clonotype was obtained from a man aged 18 to 30 with HIV. CDR3 region: CASSGAGRNQPQHF. The DNA sequence is TGTGCCAGCAGTGGGGCAGGGAGGAATCAGCCCCAGCATTTT.